This T cell receptor (beta chain) appears in the sequencing data of a study of blood T cell repertoires in COVID-19. Study details: From T cells, B-cell-depleted T cells, or PBMCs came the material, which was cDNA or gDNA.

TCRdb's table, derived via immunoSEQ multiplex PCR, lists solely in-frame clones and lacks some. This sample has fewer than 300,000 clones, with over 75% found just once. Which cohort a participant joined came from the clinical history participants gave. V lost 1 base to trimming and J lost 4 bases; unmatched junction nucleotides: 5. The germline CDR1 and CDR2 sequences are LNHNV and YYDKDF (reference sequence). The CDR3 is 15 residues long. The chain combines TRBV15 with TRBJ2-3, with 7 bases aligning to TRBD2. This TCR was recovered from a woman in her twenties or thirties who had recovered from COVID-19. Sample: PBMCs or T cells enriched from blood (not recorded which). The CDR3, as DNA: TGTGCCACCAGCAGAGTAGGGCGGGAGTCAGATACGCAGTATTTT. Protein product: CATSRVGRESDTQYF.